The 9 T cell receptor beta chains in this list originate from one sample, sequenced in a study of blood T cell repertoires in COVID-19 (dated by TCRdb to about 2020). The library was obtained by the immunoSEQ multiplex PCR assay. TCRdb limited this immuneACCESS table to in-frame rearrangements with V and J called. A share of clones is missing; checked studies link under half to unresolved V genes, and the rest is unexplained. The table for this sample lists around 100,000 clones; roughly 84% of them were counted only once. The ten largest clones take up approximately 1.5% of the sample. Source material: peripheral blood. These receptors came from a man aged 35 to 55 with acute or convalescent COVID-19.

This clone was recorded once. The genes are TRBV7-8 and TRBJ2-3; 7 bases align to TRBD1. Trimming removed 6 bases from V and 6 bases from J; junction bases left unmatched: 15. Germline V gene sequence: CDR1 SGHVS, CDR2 FQNEAQ. The CDR3 runs 16 residues. Written as DNA, the CDR3 is TGTGCCAGCAGGATTCGAAGGGGACAGTTAAAGGATACGCAGTATTTT. Protein sequence: CASRIRRGQLKDTQYF.

This rearrangement joins TRBV28 to TRBJ2-2, with a possible D match to TRBD2 (5 bases). From germline, CDR1 is MDHEN and CDR2 SYDVKM. The CDR3 has 13 amino acids. Trimming pared 6 bases from V and 5 bases from J, leaving 10 bases between. CDR3 amino acids: CASRPPGTGELFF. As DNA, the CDR3 is TGTGCCAGCAGACCTCCGGGAACCGGGGAGCTGTTTTTT.

This clone was recorded only once. The V call is TRBV14, the J call TRBJ1-4; unclear D gene. Germline V gene sequence: CDR1 SGHDN, CDR2 FVKESK. CDR3 size: 15 residues. V dropped 1 base and J dropped 8 bases, with 14 bases sitting between them. The CDR3 reads CASSQGYFRREKLFF. Written as DNA, the CDR3 is TGTGCCAGCAGCCAAGGGTACTTTCGCAGGGAAAAACTGTTTTTT.

The chain employs TRBV28 and TRBJ1-5; TRBD1 might be the D (6 bases). This CDR3 contains 15 residues. The V gene lost 7 bases and the J gene lost 0 bases, with 13 bases spanning the gap. Per germline, CDR1 MDHEN and CDR2 SYDVKM. DNA for the CDR3: TGTGCCAGCATGCCTGGGGGCCTTAGCAATCAGCCCCAGCATTTT. It yields the protein CASMPGGLSNQPQHF.

This clone was found a few times. The V gene is TRBV9, the J gene TRBJ1-2; 7 bases map to TRBD1. V lost 0 bases to trimming and J lost 3 bases; unmatched junction nucleotides: 17. From germline, CDR1 is SGDLS and CDR2 YYNGEE. This CDR3 has 19 amino acids. This chain's CDR3 is CASSVVMGDRNLPYYGYTF. The CDR3 DNA follows: TGTGCCAGCAGCGTAGTTATGGGGGACAGAAATTTGCCCTACTATGGCTACACCTTC. Complete variable domain (other parts from reference TRBV9 and TRBJ1-2): DSGVTQTPKHLITATGQRVTLRCSPRSGDLSVYWYQQSLDQGLQFLIQYYNGEERAKGNILERFSAQQFPDLHSELNLSSLELGDSALYFCASSVVMGDRNLPYYGYTFGSGTRLTVV.

This sequence joins TRBV7-9 and TRBJ2-3; 8 bases match TRBD2. Germline CDR1 is SEHNR and CDR2 is FQNEAQ (reference sequence). V lost 3 bases to trimming and J lost 4 bases; unmatched junction nucleotides: 12. The CDR3 totals 17 residues. CDR3 DNA: TGTGCCAGCAGCTTGGGGTGGATCGGGGGGGCCTCAGATACGCAGTATTTT. Amino acid sequence: CASSLGWIGGASDTQYF.

V gene TRBV29-1 combines with J gene TRBJ2-3, with a possible D match to TRBD2 (6 bases). Germline lookup yields CDR1 SQVTM and CDR2 ANQGSEA. V was cut by 8 bases and J by 7 bases, with 19 bases left in between. The length of the CDR3 is 13 residues. CDR3 coding DNA: TGCAGCACAATGGAGGGGAGTAGAAATACGCAGTATTTT. It specifies CSTMEGSRNTQYF.

This clone was counted only a few times. The chain combines TRBV4-1 with TRBJ2-7, with D possibly TRBD2 on 6 matching bases. From germline, CDR1 is MGHRA and CDR2 YSYEKL. V shed 2 bases and J shed 3 bases, with 17 bases lying between them. The length of the CDR3 is 16 residues. The CDR3 DNA reads as TGCGCCAGCAGCCAACGGGGACTGAATGCGGACTACGAGCAGTACTTC. Amino acid sequence: CASSQRGLNADYEQYF.

The rearrangement joins TRBV11-2 to TRBJ1-3; D perhaps matches TRBD1 (6 bases). The germline CDR1 and CDR2 sequences are SGHAT and FQNNGV. Trimming cost V 5 bases and J 4 bases, with 12 bases left between them. The CDR3 spans 14 residues. DNA of the CDR3: TGTGCCAGCAGCGATCGGGACAAAGGAAACACCATATATTTT. Its translation: CASSDRDKGNTIYF.